Reported below is one TCR beta chain. Authors' analysis steps: Counts of nucleated cells, estimated from reference gene primer amplification, were obtained. Data came from immunoSEQ multiplex PCR; TCRdb stores just in-frame clones and leaves some out. V and J calls plus clone size are reproduced from that table; the DNA served to infer D and trimming. The sample records under 250,000 clones, 65% to 85% being singletons. CDR1 is KGHDR, CDR2 SFDVKD, per germline. There are 16 residues in the CDR3. The ends lost 5 bases at V and 0 bases at J; junction bases unmatched: 5. This entry belongs to a study of blood T cell repertoires in COVID-19. Study context: The cDNA or gDNA used as material had been derived from T cells, B-cell-depleted T cells, or PBMCs.

The genes are TRBV24-1 and TRBJ2-3, with 9 bases identical to TRBD2. The specimen sequenced was peripheral blood. The TCR comes from a woman between 45 and 60 years old with acute or convalescent COVID-19. The CDR3 is CATSGVTSGSTDTQYF. In DNA form, the CDR3 reads TGTGCCACCAGTGGGGTCACTAGCGGGAGCACAGATACGCAGTATTTT.